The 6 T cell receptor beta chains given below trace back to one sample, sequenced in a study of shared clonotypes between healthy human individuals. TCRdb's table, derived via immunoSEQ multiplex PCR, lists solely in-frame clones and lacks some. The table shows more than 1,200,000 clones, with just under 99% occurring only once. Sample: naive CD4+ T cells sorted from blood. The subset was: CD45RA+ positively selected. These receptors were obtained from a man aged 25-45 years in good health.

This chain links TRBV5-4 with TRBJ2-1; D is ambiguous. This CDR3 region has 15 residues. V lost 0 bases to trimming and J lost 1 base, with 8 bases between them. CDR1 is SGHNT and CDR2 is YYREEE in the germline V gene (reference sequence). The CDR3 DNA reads TGTGCCAGCAGCTTGGATATAGGGTCCTACAATGAGCAGTTCTTC. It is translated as CASSLDIGSYNEQFF.

CDR3 in DNA: TGTGCCAGCAGCATTAGCGGGGCACCCACCGGGGAGCTGTTTTTT. Amino acid sequence: CASSISGAPTGELFF. The V gene is TRBV6-5, the J gene TRBJ2-2, with 8 positions matching TRBD2. The V gene's germline CDR1 is MNHEY and CDR2 SVGAGI. The CDR3 contains 15 residues. V lost 6 bases to trimming and J lost 4 bases; unmatched junction nucleotides: 7.

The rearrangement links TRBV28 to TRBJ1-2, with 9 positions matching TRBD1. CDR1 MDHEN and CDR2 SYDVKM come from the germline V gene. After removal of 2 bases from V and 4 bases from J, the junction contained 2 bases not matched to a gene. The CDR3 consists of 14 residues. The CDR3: CASSLGGQGYGYTF. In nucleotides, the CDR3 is TGTGCCAGCAGTTTAGGGGGACAGGGCTATGGCTACACCTTC.

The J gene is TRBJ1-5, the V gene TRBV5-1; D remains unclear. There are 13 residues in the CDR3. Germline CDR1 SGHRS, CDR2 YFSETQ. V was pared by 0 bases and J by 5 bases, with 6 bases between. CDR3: CASSLESHQPQHF. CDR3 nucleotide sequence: TGCGCCAGCAGCTTGGAGTCGCATCAGCCCCAGCATTTT.

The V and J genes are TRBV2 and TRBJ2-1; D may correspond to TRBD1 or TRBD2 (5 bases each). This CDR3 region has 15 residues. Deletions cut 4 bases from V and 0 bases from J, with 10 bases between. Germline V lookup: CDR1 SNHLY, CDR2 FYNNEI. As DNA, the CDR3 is TGTGCCAGCAGTGGAGAGGGGTTCTCCTACAATGAGCAGTTCTTC. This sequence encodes CASSGEGFSYNEQFF.

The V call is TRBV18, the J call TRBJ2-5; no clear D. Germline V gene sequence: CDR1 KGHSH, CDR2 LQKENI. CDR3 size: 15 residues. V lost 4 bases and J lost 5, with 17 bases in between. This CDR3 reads CASSLSGFLMETQYF. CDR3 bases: TGTGCCAGCTCACTTTCCGGTTTCCTAATGGAGACCCAGTACTTC.